The 14 T cell receptor beta chains below all came from one sample that was sequenced in a study of blood T cells in healthy people across ages. For the second PCR, which ran for about 7 to 11 cycles, a sample-barcoded 5' primer and a J-beta primer mix were used. TCRdb recomputed calls from the 5' RACE reads with MiXCR, one row per CDR3 protein. The table has 1.5 million to 2 million distinct CDR3 sequences, approximately 32% seen once; the top ten hold around 11%. Sequencing used blood. The receptors here all came from a woman aged 30 to 39 in good health.

Many counts were recorded for this clonotype. The rearrangement joins TRBV5-1 to TRBJ2-1; the D gene is possibly TRBD1 (5 bases). V lost 0 bases and J lost 7, with 8 bases in between. CDR1 and CDR2 from the germline V gene are SGHRS and YFSETQ. The CDR3 length is 13 residues. CDR3 bases: TGCGCCAGCAGCTTGGGCAGGGTAAATGAGCAGTTCTTC. This encodes CASSLGRVNEQFF.

As concerns this clonotype: A much more abundant neighbour one base away suggests this may be a read error. This CDR3 is missing its conserved last phenylalanine or tryptophan, likely due to a read error. The chain joins TRBV29-1 to TRBJ2-5, with TRBD2 matching 9 bases. The end of the DNA aligns better with TRBJ2-7, so the J call may be wrong. Germline assignment: CDR1 SQVTM and CDR2 ANQGSEA. CDR3 length: 15 residues. The CDR3 DNA is TGCAGCGTTGAAGATGCTAGCGGGAAGGAATACGAGCAGTACTGC. Its translation is CSVEDASGKEYEQYC.

This chain links TRBV28 with TRBJ1-2; D unresolved. Germline CDR1 reads MDHEN; CDR2 reads SYDVKM. This CDR3 is 15 amino acids long. Trimming cost V 3 bases and J 4 bases, with 15 bases left between them. The CDR3 sequence is CASSFRADFAYGYTF. The CDR3 DNA follows: TGTGCCAGCAGTTTCCGGGCAGACTTTGCCTATGGCTACACCTTC.

This clonotype was seen a few times. CDR3 coding DNA: TGCAGTGTGCTAGTAGTAGATCTGGCTGTGACCCAGTACTTC. Residues: CSVLVVDLAVTQYF. This chain uses TRBV20-1 with TRBJ2-5; D call uncertain. Germline V CDR1 and CDR2: DFQATT, SNEGSKA (reference sequence). The CDR3 is 14 amino acids. The ends were cut back, 7 bases at V and 7 bases at J, with 22 bases in the middle.

The genes are TRBV6-6 and TRBJ2-7, with D uncertain. The CDR3 is 13 amino acids. Trimming removed 2 bases at V and 3 bases at J, with 8 bases between. Germline CDR1 MNHNY, CDR2 SVGAGI (reference sequence). The CDR3 DNA follows: TGTGCCAGCAGTTACACAAGGCTCTACGAGCAGTACTTC. Translating it yields CASSYTRLYEQYF.

This clonotype was detected only a few times. The chain combines TRBV20-1 with TRBJ2-4; D not certain. CDR1 is DFQATT and CDR2 is SNEGSKA in the germline V gene (reference sequence). The CDR3 runs 13 residues. V was pared by 5 bases and J by 0 bases, with 8 bases between. CDR3 sequence: CSAFDLAKNIQYF. The CDR3 nucleotides are TGCAGTGCTTTTGACTTAGCCAAAAACATTCAGTACTTC.

This clonotype came up a few times. The rearrangement uses TRBV11-2 and TRBJ2-5; D unresolved. There are 12 residues in the CDR3. CDR1 is SGHAT and CDR2 is FQNNGV in the germline V gene. The V end lost 5 bases, the J end lost 4 bases, and 8 bases lay between the germline ends. CDR3 protein: CASSGSPETQYF. CDR3 DNA: TGTGCCAGCAGCGGGTCCCCAGAGACCCAGTACTTC.

This clonotype appeared a few times. The genes are TRBV9 and TRBJ2-1; D uncertain. Trimming left V 3 bases short and J 2 bases short, with 15 bases between. This CDR3 region has 16 residues. Germline assignment: CDR1 SGDLS and CDR2 YYNGEE. DNA for the CDR3: TGTGCCAGCAGCGCTGAGGTGGGGATGACCTACAATGAGCAGTTCTTC. Translated: CASSAEVGMTYNEQFF.

This clonotype was seen a handful of times. This CDR3 is CASSQRTGGPSEAFF. The DNA for the CDR3 is TGTGCCAGCAGCCAACGGACAGGGGGCCCGTCTGAAGCTTTCTTT. The chain couples TRBV12-3 or TRBV12-4 to TRBJ1-1, with 11 positions matching TRBD1. Germline trimming cut 6 bases from V and 6 bases from J; bases unmatched to any gene: 9. This CDR3 has 15 residues.

The chain uses TRBV6-1 and TRBJ2-5; 9 nucleotides align to TRBD2. This CDR3 has 17 amino acids. The trim removed 2 bases at V and 4 bases at J, leaving 11 bases unmatched. Germline V gene sequence: CDR1 MNHNS, CDR2 SASEGT. The CDR3 sequence: CASSEPAGGQGGETQYF. The DNA of the CDR3 is TGTGCCAGCAGTGAACCAGCGGGGGGCCAGGGGGGAGAGACCCAGTACTTC.

Here the CDR3 DNA reads TGCAGTGCTCCTAGCGGGAGTTTATTAGAGACCCAGTACTTC. Translation gives CSAPSGSLLETQYF. The rearrangement joins TRBV20-1 to TRBJ2-5; 10 bases align to TRBD2. The V gene's germline CDR1 is DFQATT and CDR2 SNEGSKA (reference sequence). The length of the CDR3 is 14 residues. Trimming took 5 bases from V and 4 from J; bases not matched to a gene: 7.

Ten or more counts support this clonotype. The chain joins TRBV20-1 to TRBJ2-3; no firm D call. Germline V gene lookup returns CDR1 DFQATT and CDR2 SNEGSKA (reference sequence). This CDR3 has 14 residues. Trimming took 3 bases from V and 4 from J, leaving 14 bases between them. The CDR3 DNA is TGCAGTGCTAGGACTTTTAGGGAAGCAGATACGCAGTATTTT. Its translation is CSARTFREADTQYF.

This clonotype occurred a few times. V gene TRBV4-2 combines with J gene TRBJ2-5; possible D gene TRBD2, 6 bases. The germline V gene encodes CDR1 LGHNA and CDR2 YNFKEQ. The CDR3 has 15 amino acids. Trimming pared 0 bases from V and 11 bases from J, leaving 19 bases between. The CDR3 is CASSQDIAVPGEQYF. In nucleotides, the CDR3 is TGTGCCAGCAGCCAAGATATCGCGGTCCCGGGGGAGCAGTACTTC.

Concerning this clonotype itself: A junction boundary mismatches the germline segment, possibly from a read error. Here the CDR3 reads CASSQEPGGVNQPHHF. Here the CDR3 DNA reads TGCGCCAGCAGCCAAGAACCGGGAGGTGTCAATCAGCCCCATCATTTT. The chain joins TRBV4-1 to TRBJ1-5, with D uncertain. The CDR3 runs to 16 residues. Germline loops: CDR1 MGHRA, CDR2 YSYEKL.